This T cell receptor beta chain was recovered during a study of blood T cell repertoires in COVID-19 (dated by TCRdb to about 2020). In terms of the full investigation: Samples covering the acute and convalescent phases of COVID-19 were provided by collaborators in the United States, Italy and Spain. The material from the prospective study consisted of cDNA or gDNA derived from T cells, B-cell-depleted T cells, or PBMCs. Deeply sampled blood TCRbeta repertoires from subjects exposed to, actively infected with, or recovered from COVID-19 were included in the dataset. The repertoires were released in a freely available public database intended as a resource for research on the immune response to SARS-CoV-2. The samples were drawn from two sources: the first 160 participants of the ongoing ImmuneRACE study, and 1,200 or so subjects contributed by 6 global collaborators. Sample metadata almost always included a de-identified subject ID, COVID-19 status, age in years and sex. Where HLA class I and class II types were available, the types were taken from metadata supplied by the sample provider, not from assay-based typing. Summary of the overall study and its limitations: How much clinical and demographic metadata was included differed by source and by participant, and the metadata was provided uncurated.

On this clone: The specificity of this receptor is unknown. No much larger clone is present one base from it, and per-base qualities are unavailable.

Trimming takes 0 bases off V and 4 bases off J; junction bases not matched to a gene: 3. CDR1 and CDR2, looked up from the germline V gene, are SGHRS and YFSETQ. Measured from the cysteine to the phenylalanine, the CDR3 is 15 residues long. Just CDR3 DNA is preserved here, 45 bases in frame from base 1. The collaborating institutions used their own protocols to collect whole blood in K2EDTA tubes. For TCRbeta analysis, collaborators shipped samples in one of three forms: frozen whole blood, isolated PBMCs, or DNA extracted from either of those sample types. TCRbeta CDR3 regions were amplified from genomic DNA by means of the immunoSEQ Assay, a bias-controlled multiplex PCR. In the original analysis: Within the assay, amplification of reference gene primers was used to estimate how many nucleated cells each sample contained. Sequence reads were collapsed and filtered to measure the absolute abundance of every unique TCRbeta CDR3 rearrangement. For each sample, productive Simpson clonality was calculated by taking the square root of Simpson's diversity index across productive rearrangements. Held by TCRdb, this immuneACCESS table contains in-frame sequences only and omits some clones. Under half of the omission traces to an unresolved V gene where checked; the cause of the rest is unknown. Clonal size and the V and J genes are those of that table, whereas D and trimming came from the DNA. In this sample the table shows about 120,000 clones, about 70% of which occur a single time. The top ten clones comprise less than 6.5% of the sample.

The sample taken for sequencing was peripheral blood. This clonotype was sampled from a man in his 60s with acute or convalescent COVID-19. The chain uses TRBV5-1 and TRBJ2-1; 8 bases in the middle match TRBD2. The CDR3 reads as follows: CASSLGGGFYNEQFF. The DNA sequence follows: TGCGCCAGCAGCTTGGGCGGGGGGTTTTACAATGAGCAGTTCTTC.